This T cell receptor (beta chain) was identified in a study of blood T cell repertoires in COVID-19. Trimming took off 0 bases at V and 6 bases at J, with 15 bases between the two ends. The germline CDR1 and CDR2 sequences are LGHDT and YNNKEL (reference sequence). This CDR3 contains 16 residues. Here immunoSEQ multiplex PCR was the method, and the copy in TCRdb shows in-frame clones only, minus some. The sample gives some 98,000 clones, approximately 80% of which show up once; approximately 25% is in the top ten. The sample was peripheral blood. The chain combines TRBV3-1 (or the pseudogene TRBV3-2) with TRBJ1-5; possible D gene TRBD1, 6 bases. This TCR was sampled from a man aged 55 to 69 with acute or convalescent COVID-19. The chain's CDR3 is CASSQDLALGGQPQHF. The CDR3 bases are TGTGCCAGCAGCCAAGATCTGGCTTTAGGGGGTCAGCCCCAGCATTTT.